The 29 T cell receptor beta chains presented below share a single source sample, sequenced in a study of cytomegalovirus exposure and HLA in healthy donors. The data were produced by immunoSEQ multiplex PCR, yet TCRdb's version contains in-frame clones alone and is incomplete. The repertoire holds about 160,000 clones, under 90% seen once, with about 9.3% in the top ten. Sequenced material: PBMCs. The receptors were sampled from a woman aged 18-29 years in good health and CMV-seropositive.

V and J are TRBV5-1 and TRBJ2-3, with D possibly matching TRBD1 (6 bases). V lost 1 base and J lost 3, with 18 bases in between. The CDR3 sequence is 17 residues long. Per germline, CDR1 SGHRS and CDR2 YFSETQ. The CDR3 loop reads CASSLSGGQKGTDTQYF. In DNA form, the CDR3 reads TGCGCCAGCAGCTTGTCAGGCGGACAGAAGGGGACAGATACGCAGTATTTT.

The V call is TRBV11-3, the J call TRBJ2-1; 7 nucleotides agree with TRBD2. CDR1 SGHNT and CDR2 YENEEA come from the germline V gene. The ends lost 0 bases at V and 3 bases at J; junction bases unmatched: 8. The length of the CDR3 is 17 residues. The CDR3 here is CASSLDKGGPGYNEQFF. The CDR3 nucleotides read TGTGCCAGCAGCTTAGACAAGGGAGGGCCGGGCTACAATGAGCAGTTCTTC. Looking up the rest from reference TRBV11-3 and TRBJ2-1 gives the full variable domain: EAGVVQSPRYKIIEKKQPVAFWCNPISGHNTLYWYLQNLGQGPELLIRYENEEAVDDSQLPKDRFSAERLKGVDSTLKIQPAELGDSAVYLCASSLDKGGPGYNEQFFGPGTRLTVL.

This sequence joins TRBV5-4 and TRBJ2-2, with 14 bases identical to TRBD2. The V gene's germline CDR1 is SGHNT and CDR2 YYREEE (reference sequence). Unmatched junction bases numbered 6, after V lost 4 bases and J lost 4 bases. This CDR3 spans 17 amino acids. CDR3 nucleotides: TGTGCCAGCAGCCCAAAAGGGACTAGCGGGAGCACCGGGGAGCTGTTTTTT. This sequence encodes CASSPKGTSGSTGELFF.

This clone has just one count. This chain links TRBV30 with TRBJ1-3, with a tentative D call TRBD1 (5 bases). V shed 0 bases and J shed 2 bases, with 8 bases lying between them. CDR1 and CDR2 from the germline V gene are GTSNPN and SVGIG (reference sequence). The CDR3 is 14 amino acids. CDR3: CAWSVGGAGNTIYF. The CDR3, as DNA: TGTGCCTGGAGTGTCGGGGGAGCTGGAAACACCATATATTTT.

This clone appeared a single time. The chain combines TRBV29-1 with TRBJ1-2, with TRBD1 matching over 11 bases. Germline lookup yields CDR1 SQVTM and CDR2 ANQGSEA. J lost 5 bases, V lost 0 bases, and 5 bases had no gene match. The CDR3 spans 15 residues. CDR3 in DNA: TGCAGCGTTGAAGATTCGGGACAGGGGGTATATGGCTACACCTTC. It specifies CSVEDSGQGVYGYTF.

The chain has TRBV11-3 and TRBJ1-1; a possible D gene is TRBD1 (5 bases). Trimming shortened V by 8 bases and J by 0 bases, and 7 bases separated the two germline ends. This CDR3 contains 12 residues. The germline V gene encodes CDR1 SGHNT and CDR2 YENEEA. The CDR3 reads CASGGVNTEAFF. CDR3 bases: TGTGCCAGCGGAGGGGTGAACACTGAAGCTTTCTTT.

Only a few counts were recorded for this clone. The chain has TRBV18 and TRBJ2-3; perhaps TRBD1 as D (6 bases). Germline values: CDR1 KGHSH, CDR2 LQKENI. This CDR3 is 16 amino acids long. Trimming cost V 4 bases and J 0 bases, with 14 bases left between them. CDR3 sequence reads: CASSQGQTPSTDTQYF. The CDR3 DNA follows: TGTGCCAGCTCACAAGGACAGACCCCTAGCACAGATACGCAGTATTTT.

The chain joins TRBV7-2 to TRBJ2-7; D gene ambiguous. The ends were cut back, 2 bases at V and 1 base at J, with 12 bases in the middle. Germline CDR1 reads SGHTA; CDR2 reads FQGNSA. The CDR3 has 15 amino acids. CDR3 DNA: TGTGCCAGCAGCTTATCTCGGTTTGATTCCTACGAGCAGTACTTC. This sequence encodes CASSLSRFDSYEQYF.

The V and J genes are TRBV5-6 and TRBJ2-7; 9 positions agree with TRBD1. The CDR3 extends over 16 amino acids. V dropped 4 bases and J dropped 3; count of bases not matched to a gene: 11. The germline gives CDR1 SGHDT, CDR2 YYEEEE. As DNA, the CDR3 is TGTGCCAGCAGCCTACTGACGGGACAGGGCATCTACGAGCAGTACTTC. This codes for CASSLLTGQGIYEQYF. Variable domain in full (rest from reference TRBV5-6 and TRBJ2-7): DAGVTQSPTHLIKTRGQQVTLRCSPKSGHDTVSWYQQALGQGPQFIFQYYEEEERQRGNFPDRFSGHQFPNYSSELNVNALLLGDSALYLCASSLLTGQGIYEQYFGPGTRLTVT.

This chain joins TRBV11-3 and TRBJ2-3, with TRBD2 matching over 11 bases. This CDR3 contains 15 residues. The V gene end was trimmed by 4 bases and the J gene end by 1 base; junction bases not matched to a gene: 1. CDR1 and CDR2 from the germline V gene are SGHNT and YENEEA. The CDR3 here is CASSSGLAGTDTQYF. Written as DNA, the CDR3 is TGTGCCAGCAGCTCGGGACTAGCGGGCACAGATACGCAGTATTTT.

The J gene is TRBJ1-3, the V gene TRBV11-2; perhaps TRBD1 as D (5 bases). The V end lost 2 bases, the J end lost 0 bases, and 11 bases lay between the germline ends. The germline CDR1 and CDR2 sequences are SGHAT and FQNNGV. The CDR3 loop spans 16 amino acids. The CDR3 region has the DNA TGTGCCAGCAGCTTAACAGCAGGGAACTCTGGAAACACCATATATTTT. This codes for CASSLTAGNSGNTIYF.

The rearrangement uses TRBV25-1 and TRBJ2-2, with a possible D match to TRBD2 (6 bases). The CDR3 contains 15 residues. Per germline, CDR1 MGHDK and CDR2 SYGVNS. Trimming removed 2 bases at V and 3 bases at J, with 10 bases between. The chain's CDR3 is CASSEMGGYTGELFF. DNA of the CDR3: TGTGCCAGCAGTGAAATGGGAGGATACACCGGGGAGCTGTTTTTT. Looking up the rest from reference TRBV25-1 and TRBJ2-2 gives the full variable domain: EADIYQTPRYLVIGTGKKITLECSQTMGHDKMYWYQQDPGMELHLIHYSYGVNSTEKGDLSSESTVSRIRTEHFPLTLESARPSHTSQYLCASSEMGGYTGELFFGEGSRLTVL.

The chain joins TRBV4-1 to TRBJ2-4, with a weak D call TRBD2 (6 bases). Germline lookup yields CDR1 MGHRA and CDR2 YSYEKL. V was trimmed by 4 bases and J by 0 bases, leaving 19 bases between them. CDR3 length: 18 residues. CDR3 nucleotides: TGCGCCAGCAGCCCCCTAAAGGAGGGCTATATAGCCAAAAACATTCAGTACTTC. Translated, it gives CASSPLKEGYIAKNIQYF.

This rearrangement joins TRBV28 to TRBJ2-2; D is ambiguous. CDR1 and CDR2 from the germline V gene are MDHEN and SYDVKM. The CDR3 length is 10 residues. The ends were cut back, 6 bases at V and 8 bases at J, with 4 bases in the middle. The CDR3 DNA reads TGTGCCAGCAGGTCAGGGGAGCTGTTTTTT. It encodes CASRSGELFF.

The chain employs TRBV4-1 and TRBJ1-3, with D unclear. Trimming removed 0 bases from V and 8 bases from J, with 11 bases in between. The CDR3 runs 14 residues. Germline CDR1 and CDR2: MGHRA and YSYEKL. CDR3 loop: CASSQESAGDTIYF. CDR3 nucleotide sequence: TGCGCCAGCAGCCAAGAGTCCGCCGGAGACACCATATATTTT.

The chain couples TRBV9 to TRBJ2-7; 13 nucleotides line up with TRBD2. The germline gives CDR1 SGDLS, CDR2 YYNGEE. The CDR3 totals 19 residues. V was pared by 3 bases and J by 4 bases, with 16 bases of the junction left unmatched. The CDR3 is CASSAKVQGTSGRVYEQYF. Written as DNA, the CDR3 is TGTGCCAGCAGCGCGAAAGTACAGGGTACTAGCGGGAGGGTGTACGAGCAGTACTTC. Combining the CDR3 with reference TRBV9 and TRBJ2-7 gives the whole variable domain DSGVTQTPKHLITATGQRVTLRCSPRSGDLSVYWYQQSLDQGLQFLIQYYNGEERAKGNILERFSAQQFPDLHSELNLSSLELGDSALYFCASSAKVQGTSGRVYEQYFGPGTRLTVT.

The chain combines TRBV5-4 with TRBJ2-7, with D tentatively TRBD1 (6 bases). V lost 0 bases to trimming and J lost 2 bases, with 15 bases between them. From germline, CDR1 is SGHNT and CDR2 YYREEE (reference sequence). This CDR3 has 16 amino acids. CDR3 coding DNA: TGTGCCAGCAGCTTGGCCGGGCAGGGGCTCACCTACGAGCAGTACTTC. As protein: CASSLAGQGLTYEQYF.

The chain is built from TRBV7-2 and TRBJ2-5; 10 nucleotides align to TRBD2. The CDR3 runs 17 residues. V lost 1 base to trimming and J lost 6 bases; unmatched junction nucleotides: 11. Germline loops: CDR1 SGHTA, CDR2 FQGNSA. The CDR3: CASSLGIAGGGGQTQYF. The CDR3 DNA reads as TGTGCCAGCAGCTTAGGGATAGCGGGAGGTGGGGGGCAGACCCAGTACTTC.

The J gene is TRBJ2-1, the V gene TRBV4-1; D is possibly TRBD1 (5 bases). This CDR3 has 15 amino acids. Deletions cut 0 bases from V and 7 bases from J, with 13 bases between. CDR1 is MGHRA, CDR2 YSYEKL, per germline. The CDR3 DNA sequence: TGCGCCAGCAGCCAAGACAGGGTCGTCTTTAATGAGCAGTTCTTC. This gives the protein CASSQDRVVFNEQFF.

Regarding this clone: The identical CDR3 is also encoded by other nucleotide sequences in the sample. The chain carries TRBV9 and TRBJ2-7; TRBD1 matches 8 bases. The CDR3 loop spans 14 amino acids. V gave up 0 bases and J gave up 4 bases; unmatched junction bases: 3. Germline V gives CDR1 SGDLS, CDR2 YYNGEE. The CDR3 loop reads CASSVGDRPYEQYF. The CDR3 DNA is TGTGCCAGCAGCGTAGGGGACAGGCCGTACGAGCAGTACTTC.

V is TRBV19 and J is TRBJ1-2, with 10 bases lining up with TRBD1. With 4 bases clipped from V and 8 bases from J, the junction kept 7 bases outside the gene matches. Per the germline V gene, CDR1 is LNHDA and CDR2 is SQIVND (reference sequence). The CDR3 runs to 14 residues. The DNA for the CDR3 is TGTGCCAGTAGTAGGGGACAGGGGATGGGCGGCTACACCTTC. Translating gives CASSRGQGMGGYTF.

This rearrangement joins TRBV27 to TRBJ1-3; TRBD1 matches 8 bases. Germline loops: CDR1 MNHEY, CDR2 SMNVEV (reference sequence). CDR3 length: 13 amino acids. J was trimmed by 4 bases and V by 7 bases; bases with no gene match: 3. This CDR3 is CASKRTGGNTIYF. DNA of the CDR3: TGTGCCAGCAAAAGGACAGGGGGAAACACCATATATTTT.

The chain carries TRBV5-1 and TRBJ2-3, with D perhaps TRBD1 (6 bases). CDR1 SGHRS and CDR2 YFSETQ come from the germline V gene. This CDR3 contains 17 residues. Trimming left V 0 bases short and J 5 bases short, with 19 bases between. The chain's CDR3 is CASSLGLVWGQGDTQYF. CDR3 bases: TGCGCCAGCAGCTTGGGACTTGTGTGGGGGCAGGGAGATACGCAGTATTTT.

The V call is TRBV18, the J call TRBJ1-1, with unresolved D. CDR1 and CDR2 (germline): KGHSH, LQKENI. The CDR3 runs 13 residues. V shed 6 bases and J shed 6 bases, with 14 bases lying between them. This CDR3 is CASSPTAEPEAFF. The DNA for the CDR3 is TGTGCCAGCTCGCCTACTGCCGAACCTGAAGCTTTCTTT. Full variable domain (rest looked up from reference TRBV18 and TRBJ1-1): NAGVMQNPRHLVRRRGQEARLRCSPMKGHSHVYWYRQLPEEGLKFMVYLQKENIIDESGMPKERFSAEFPKEGPSILRIQQVVRGDSAAYFCASSPTAEPEAFFGQGTRLTVV.

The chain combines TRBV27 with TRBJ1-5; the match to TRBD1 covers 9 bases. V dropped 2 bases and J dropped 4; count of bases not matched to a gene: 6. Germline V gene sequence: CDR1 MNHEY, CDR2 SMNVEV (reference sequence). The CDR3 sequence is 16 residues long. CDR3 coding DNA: TGTGCCAGCAGTTTAAGGACCGGGACAGGGAATCAGCCCCAGCATTTT. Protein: CASSLRTGTGNQPQHF.

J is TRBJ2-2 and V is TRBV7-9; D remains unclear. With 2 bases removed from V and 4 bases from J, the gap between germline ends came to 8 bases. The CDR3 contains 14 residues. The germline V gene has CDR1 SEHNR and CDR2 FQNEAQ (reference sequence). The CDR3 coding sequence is TGTGCCAGCAGCTTAACTCATCCCACCGGGGAGCTGTTTTTT. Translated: CASSLTHPTGELFF.

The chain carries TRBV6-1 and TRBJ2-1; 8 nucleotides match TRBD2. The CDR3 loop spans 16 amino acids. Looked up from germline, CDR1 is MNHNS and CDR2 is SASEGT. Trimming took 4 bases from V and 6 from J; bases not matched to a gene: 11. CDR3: CASSGLSGRGANEQFF. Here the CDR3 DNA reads TGTGCCAGCAGTGGATTAAGCGGGAGAGGGGCCAATGAGCAGTTCTTC.

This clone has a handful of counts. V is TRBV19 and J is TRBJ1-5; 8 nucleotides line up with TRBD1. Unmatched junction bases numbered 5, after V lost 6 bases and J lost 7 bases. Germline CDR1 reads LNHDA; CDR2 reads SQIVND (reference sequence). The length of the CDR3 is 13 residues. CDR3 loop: CASSRGPGQPQHF. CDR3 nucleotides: TGTGCCAGTAGCAGGGGGCCGGGACAGCCCCAGCATTTT.

In nucleotides, the CDR3 is TGTGCCACCAGCAGAGCCCGTGGCGGGAGGACCTACGAGCAGTACTTC. Protein: CATSRARGGRTYEQYF. The V gene is TRBV15, the J gene TRBJ2-7, with 8 bases that match TRBD2. The CDR3 length is 16 residues. Per the germline V gene, CDR1 is LNHNV and CDR2 is YYDKDF (reference sequence). Trimming removed 1 base from V and 2 bases from J; junction bases left unmatched: 7. The full variable domain, rest sourced from reference TRBV15 and TRBJ2-7, is DAMVIQNPRYQVTQFGKPVTLSCSQTLNHNVMYWYQQKSSQAPKLLFHYYDKDFNNEADTPDNFQSRRPNTSFCFLDIRSPGLGDTAMYLCATSRARGGRTYEQYFGPGTRLTVT.